The present entry profiles one TCR beta chain with its context. This record comes from a study of blood T cell repertoires in COVID-19. About the study: Material from acute and convalescent COVID-19 was sourced from the United States, Italy and Spain. Sources were T cells, B-cell-depleted T cells, or PBMCs; the material itself was cDNA or gDNA.

In the authors' workflow: By means of reference gene primer amplification, nucleated cell counts were estimated. Libraries were prepared by immunoSEQ multiplex PCR; TCRdb keeps only in-frame clonotypes and omits some of them. The V and J calls and clone size were taken over from that table, and D and trimming were inferred from the DNA. The data show about 120,000 clones, about four fifths seen once. The sample consisted of peripheral blood. This clonotype was obtained from a woman aged 35 to 49 with acute or convalescent COVID-19.

This chain's CDR3 is CASSSWLAGTDTQYF. CDR3 coding DNA: TGTGCCAGCAGTTCCTGGCTAGCGGGGACAGATACGCAGTATTTT. The chain is built from TRBV6-5 and TRBJ2-3; the match to TRBD2 covers 9 bases. The J segment lost 3 bases and the V segment lost 4 bases, leaving 5 bases of the junction unmatched. The CDR3 has 15 residues. Germline CDR1 MNHEY, CDR2 SVGAGI.